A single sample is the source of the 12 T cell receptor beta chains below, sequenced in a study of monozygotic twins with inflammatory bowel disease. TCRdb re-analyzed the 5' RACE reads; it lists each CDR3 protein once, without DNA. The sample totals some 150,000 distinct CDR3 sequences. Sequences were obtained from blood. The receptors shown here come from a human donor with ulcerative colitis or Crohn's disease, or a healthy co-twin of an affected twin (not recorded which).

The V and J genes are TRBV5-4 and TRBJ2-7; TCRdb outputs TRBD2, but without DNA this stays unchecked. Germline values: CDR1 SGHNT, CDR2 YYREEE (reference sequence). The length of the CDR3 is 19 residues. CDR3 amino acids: CASSLSVTSGSTRNLEQYF.

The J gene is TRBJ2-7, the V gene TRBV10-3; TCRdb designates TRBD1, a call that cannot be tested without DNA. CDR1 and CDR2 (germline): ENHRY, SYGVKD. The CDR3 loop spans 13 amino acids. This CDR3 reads CAIKRQGFYEQYF.

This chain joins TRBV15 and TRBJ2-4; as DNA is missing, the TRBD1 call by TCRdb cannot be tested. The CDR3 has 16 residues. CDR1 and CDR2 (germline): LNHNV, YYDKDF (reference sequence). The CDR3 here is CATSEQGPVAKNIQYF.

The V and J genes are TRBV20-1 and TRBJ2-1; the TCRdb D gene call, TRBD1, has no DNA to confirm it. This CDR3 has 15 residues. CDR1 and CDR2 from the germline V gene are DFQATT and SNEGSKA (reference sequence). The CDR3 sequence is CSARKAGVTYNEQFF.

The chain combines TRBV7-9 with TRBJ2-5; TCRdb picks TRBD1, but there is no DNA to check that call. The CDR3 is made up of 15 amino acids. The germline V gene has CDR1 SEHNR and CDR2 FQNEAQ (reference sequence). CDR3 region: CASSLGTGGRKTQYF.

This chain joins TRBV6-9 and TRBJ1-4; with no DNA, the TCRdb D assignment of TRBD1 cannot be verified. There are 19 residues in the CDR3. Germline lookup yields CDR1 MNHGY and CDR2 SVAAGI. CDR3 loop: CASSYSPHGQGATNEKLFF.

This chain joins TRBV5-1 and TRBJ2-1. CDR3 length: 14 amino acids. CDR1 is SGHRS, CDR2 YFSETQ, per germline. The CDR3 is CASSFVTTENEQFF.

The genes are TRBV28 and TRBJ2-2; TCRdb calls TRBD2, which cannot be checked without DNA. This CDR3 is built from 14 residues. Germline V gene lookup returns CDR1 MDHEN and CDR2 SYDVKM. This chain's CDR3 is CASRREGRTGELFF.

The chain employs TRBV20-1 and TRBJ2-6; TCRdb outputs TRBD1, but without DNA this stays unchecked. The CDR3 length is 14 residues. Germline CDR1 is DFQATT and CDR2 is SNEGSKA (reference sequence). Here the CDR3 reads CSAEGVAGANVLTF.

The CDR3 sequence is CSVETGGTQYF. The chain has TRBV29-1 and TRBJ2-5. Germline CDR1 and CDR2: SQVTM and ANQGSEA. This CDR3 comprises 11 residues.

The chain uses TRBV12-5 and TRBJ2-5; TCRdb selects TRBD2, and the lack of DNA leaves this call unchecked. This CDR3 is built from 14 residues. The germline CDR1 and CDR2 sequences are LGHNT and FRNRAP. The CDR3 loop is CASGGASDGETQYF.

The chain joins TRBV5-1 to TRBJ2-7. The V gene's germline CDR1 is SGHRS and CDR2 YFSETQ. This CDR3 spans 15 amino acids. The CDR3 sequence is CASSLEPTDAYEQYF.